This entry concerns a single T cell receptor (beta chain). Each CDR3 protein is one row after TCRdb ran MiXCR on the RT-PCR reads. The sample yields hundreds of thousands of distinct CDR3 sequences, approximately 11% seen once. The source of the sample is a study of response to subunit inactivated influenza vaccine. In germline, CDR1 is SQVTM, CDR2 ANQGSEA. J was trimmed by 0 bases and V by 1 base; bases with no gene match: 10. The CDR3 has 17 amino acids. These data were likewise used in another study, on T cells expressing NK-cell markers. From that report: Synthesis of TCR beta cDNA relied on 5'RACE template switching carrying UMIs.

The J gene is TRBJ2-3, the V gene TRBV29-1, with 7 bases fitting TRBD2. The source of this sequence is a man aged 50-60 years who received an inactivated influenza vaccine. This sample comprised PBMCs from blood, obtained on the day of vaccination. The CDR3 region is CSVEVGLVFPSTDTQYF. Written as DNA, the CDR3 is TGCAGCGTTGAAGTAGGACTAGTCTTCCCCAGCACAGATACGCAGTATTTT.